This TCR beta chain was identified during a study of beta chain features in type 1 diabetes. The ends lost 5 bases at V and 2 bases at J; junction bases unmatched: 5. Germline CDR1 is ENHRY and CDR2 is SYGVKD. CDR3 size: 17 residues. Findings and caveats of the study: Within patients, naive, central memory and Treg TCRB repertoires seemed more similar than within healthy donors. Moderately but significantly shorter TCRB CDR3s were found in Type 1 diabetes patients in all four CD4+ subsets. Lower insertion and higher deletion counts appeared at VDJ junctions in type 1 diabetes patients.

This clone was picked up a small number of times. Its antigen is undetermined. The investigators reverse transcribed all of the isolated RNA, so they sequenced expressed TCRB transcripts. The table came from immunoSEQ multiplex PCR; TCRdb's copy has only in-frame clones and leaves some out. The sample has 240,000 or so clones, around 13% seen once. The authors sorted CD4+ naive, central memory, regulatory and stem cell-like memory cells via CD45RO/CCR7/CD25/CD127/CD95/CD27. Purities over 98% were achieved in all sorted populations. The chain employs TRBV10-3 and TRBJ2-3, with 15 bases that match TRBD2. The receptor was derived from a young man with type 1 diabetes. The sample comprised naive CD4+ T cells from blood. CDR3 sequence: CAISSGTSGGITDTQYF. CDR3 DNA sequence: TGTGCCATCAGTTCCGGGACTAGCGGGGGGATCACAGATACGCAGTATTTT.